These T cell receptor beta chains were read from a single sample in a study of beta chain features in type 1 diabetes. Data came from immunoSEQ multiplex PCR; TCRdb stores just in-frame clones and leaves some out. Of approximately 170,000 clones in the sample, approximately 7.8% were seen once. The sequenced sample was central memory CD4+ T cells from blood. These receptors all stem from a woman in her thirties or forties with type 1 diabetes. Each CDR3 is given with its conserved first and last residue. The D gene is left open where the match is weak. Not every row has a clone size; where given, it reads once, few, many or a size class.

J: TRBJ2-1; size: few; V: TRBV9; D: TRBD2; DNA: TGTGCCAGCAGCGTAGCACTAGCGGGAGCCCACACACACAATGAGCAGTTCTTC; CDR3: CASSVALAGAHTHNEQFF
J: TRBJ2-2; size: .; V: TRBV6-5; D: .; DNA: TGTGCCAGCAGTTACGACAGCACCGGGGAGCTGTTTTTT; CDR3: CASSYDSTGELFF
J: TRBJ2-7; size: .; V: TRBV4-2; D: TRBD1; DNA: TGTGCCAGCAGCCCCGGACAGGGGTTGAACGAGCAGTACTTC; CDR3: CASSPGQGLNEQYF
J: TRBJ2-1; size: few; V: TRBV4-3; D: .; DNA: TGCGCCAGCTCCCTATCGGGTTCCTACAATGAGCAGTTCTTC; CDR3: CASSLSGSYNEQFF
J: TRBJ2-7; size: few; V: TRBV7-2; D: .; DNA: TGTGCCAGCAGCTTACTAGCCGAGGGGCAGTACTTC; CDR3: CASSLLAEGQYF
J: TRBJ2-5; size: many; V: TRBV15; D: .; DNA: TGTGCCACCAGCAGAGTTCGGGGAGGAGAGACCCAGTACTTC; CDR3: CATSRVRGGETQYF
J: TRBJ2-5; size: .; V: TRBV7-8; D: .; DNA: TGTGCCAGCAGCTTCTACCGTGAGACCCAGTACTTC; CDR3: CASSFYRETQYF
J: TRBJ1-5; size: .; V: TRBV28; D: .; DNA: TGTGCCAGCATCACGGCGGCAGGGAGCAATCAGCCCCAGCATTTT; CDR3: CASITAAGSNQPQHF
J: TRBJ2-1; size: many; V: TRBV5-4; D: TRBD2; DNA: TGTGCCAGCAGCTGGGGGACTAGCGGGCGACCCAATGAGCAGTTCTTC; CDR3: CASSWGTSGRPNEQFF
J: TRBJ2-3; size: .; V: TRBV28; D: .; DNA: TGTGCCAGCAGTGATAGACAGTTCGGCACAGATACGCAGTATTTT; CDR3: CASSDRQFGTDTQYF
J: TRBJ1-4; size: few; V: TRBV9; D: .; DNA: TGTGCCAGCAGCGTAGGTAAAAACAGGGTCAATGAAAAACTGTTTTTT; CDR3: CASSVGKNRVNEKLFF
J: TRBJ2-5; size: few; V: TRBV7-8; D: TRBD1; DNA: TGTGCCAGCAGCCCGGGGACAGGGCCCCAAGAGACCCAGTACTTC; CDR3: CASSPGTGPQETQYF
J: TRBJ2-4; size: few; V: TRBV6-5; D: TRBD2; DNA: TGTGCCAGCAGAAGACTAGCGGGAGACAAAAACATTCAGTACTTC; CDR3: CASRRLAGDKNIQYF
J: TRBJ2-7; size: .; V: TRBV7-2; D: .; DNA: TGTGCCAGCAGCTTAGACAGTCCCTACGAGCAGTACTTC; CDR3: CASSLDSPYEQYF
J: TRBJ2-5; size: few; V: TRBV30; D: .; DNA: TGTGCCTGCCAGGGCAGGGAGACCCAGTACTTC; CDR3: CACQGRETQYF
J: TRBJ2-5; size: few; V: TRBV4-2; D: TRBD2; DNA: TGTGCCAGCAGCCAGAGCGGGAGCAGTGGAGAGACCCAGTACTTC; CDR3: CASSQSGSSGETQYF
J: TRBJ2-3; size: few; V: TRBV18; D: .; DNA: TGTGCCAGCTCAACCCTTGGACAGCCGAACACAGATACGCAGTATTTT; CDR3: CASSTLGQPNTDTQYF
J: TRBJ1-4; size: few; V: TRBV4-3; D: TRBD1; DNA: TGCGCCAGCAGCCAGGACTACCAGGGACAGGCCGATGAAAAACTGTTTTTT; CDR3: CASSQDYQGQADEKLFF
J: TRBJ2-7; size: .; V: TRBV18; D: TRBD1; DNA: TGTGCCAGCTCCCGAGGGGGACAGGGGACCTACGAGCAGTACTTC; CDR3: CASSRGGQGTYEQYF
J: TRBJ2-5; size: few; V: TRBV4-2; D: .; DNA: TGTGCCAGCAGCTGGACCGTCGCGGGGGAGACCCAGTACTTC; CDR3: CASSWTVAGETQYF
J: TRBJ1-2; size: many; V: TRBV7-9; D: .; DNA: TGTGCCAGCAGCTCGAGGGTAGGCTACACCTTC; CDR3: CASSSRVGYTF
J: TRBJ2-7; size: few; V: TRBV18; D: .; DNA: TGTGCCAGCTCACCAATTCATGACGAGCAGTACTTC; CDR3: CASSPIHDEQYF
J: TRBJ2-2; size: few; V: TRBV2; D: .; DNA: TGTGCCAGCAGCGCCTCGAGGAGTGGTGGCGGGGAGCTGTTTTTT; CDR3: CASSASRSGGGELFF
J: TRBJ2-1; size: .; V: TRBV29-1; D: TRBD2; DNA: TGCAGCGTTGATTATAGCGGGGGGCAGGATGAGCAGTTCTTC; CDR3: CSVDYSGGQDEQFF
J: TRBJ2-7; size: few; V: TRBV9; D: TRBD1; DNA: TGTGCCAGCAGCGTAGACAGGGGGGAGCAGTACTTC; CDR3: CASSVDRGEQYF
J: TRBJ1-2; size: few; V: TRBV29-1; D: .; DNA: TGCAGCTACCGGGGGGGACTCTATGGCTACACCTTC; CDR3: CSYRGGLYGYTF
J: TRBJ2-5; size: few; V: TRBV7-8; D: .; DNA: TGTGCCAGCAGCTTCTTAGATCAGGGGACCCAGACCCAGTACTTC; CDR3: CASSFLDQGTQTQYF
J: TRBJ1-2; size: .; V: TRBV18; D: TRBD1; DNA: TGTGCCAGCTCGCCTCAGGCCCCAGGGGGCTCAGGCTATGGCTACACCTTC; CDR3: CASSPQAPGGSGYGYTF
J: TRBJ2-5; size: .; V: TRBV7-8; D: .; DNA: TGTGCCAGCAGATCCGCGGGGGCAGGGGAAGAGACCCAGTACTTC; CDR3: CASRSAGAGEETQYF
J: TRBJ2-7; size: few; V: TRBV6-5; D: .; DNA: TGTGCCAGCAGTTACCCAGCGCGCTCGGAGCAGTACTTC; CDR3: CASSYPARSEQYF
J: TRBJ1-2; size: few; V: TRBV5-1; D: TRBD1; DNA: TGCGCCAGCAGCGGAAGGACAGGTTATGGCTACACCTTC; CDR3: CASSGRTGYGYTF
J: TRBJ1-1; size: .; V: TRBV5-1; D: .; DNA: TGCGCCACAAAGCGGGGGCCCGACACTGAAGCTTTCTTT; CDR3: CATKRGPDTEAFF
J: TRBJ1-5; size: .; V: TRBV4-1; D: .; DNA: TGCGCCAGCAGCTTGCGAACCGATCAGCCCCAGCATTTT; CDR3: CASSLRTDQPQHF
J: TRBJ2-5; size: few; V: TRBV19; D: .; DNA: TGTGCCAGTAGTTTCGGCGGAGGAGAGACCCAGTACTTC; CDR3: CASSFGGGETQYF
J: TRBJ2-3; size: few; V: TRBV14; D: .; DNA: TGTGCCAGCAGCCAAGACTTATTCGATACGCAGTATTTT; CDR3: CASSQDLFDTQYF
J: TRBJ2-7; size: few; V: TRBV18; D: .; DNA: TGTGCCAGCTCACCCTCCGGGGGAACGGACTACGAGCAGTACTTC; CDR3: CASSPSGGTDYEQYF
J: TRBJ2-3; size: .; V: TRBV18; D: .; DNA: TGTGCCAGCTCACCCGGGGGAACAGATACGCAGTATTTT; CDR3: CASSPGGTDTQYF
J: TRBJ1-5; size: .; V: TRBV2; D: .; DNA: TGTGCCAGCAGTGAAGCTATTCAGCCCCAGCATTTT; CDR3: CASSEAIQPQHF
J: TRBJ2-2; size: .; V: TRBV19; D: .; DNA: TGTGCCAGTAGTATAGTCGGGAACACCGGGGAGCTGTTTTTT; CDR3: CASSIVGNTGELFF
J: TRBJ2-2; size: few; V: TRBV7-3; D: TRBD1; DNA: TGTGCCAGCAGCGCGGGACAGGGGGGGGCCGGGGAGCTGTTTTTT; CDR3: CASSAGQGGAGELFF
J: TRBJ1-1; size: many; V: TRBV18; D: .; DNA: TGTGCCAGCGCGCGGACAAATAGGAACACTGAAGCTTTCTTT; CDR3: CASARTNRNTEAFF
J: TRBJ2-1; size: few; V: TRBV6-1; D: TRBD1; DNA: TGTGCCACTAGAACTTCAGGGGGCTCCGGGAATGAGCAGTTCTTC; CDR3: CATRTSGGSGNEQFF
J: TRBJ2-3; size: .; V: TRBV5-1; D: TRBD1; DNA: TGCGCCAGCAGCTTGGGACAGGGGGTAGATACGCAGTATTTT; CDR3: CASSLGQGVDTQYF
J: TRBJ1-2; size: .; V: TRBV9; D: .; DNA: TGTGCCAGCAGCCCTCGATTGGGGGGCTATGGCTACACCTTC; CDR3: CASSPRLGGYGYTF
J: TRBJ2-5; size: few; V: TRBV7-9; D: .; DNA: TGTGCCAGCAGCTTAGTGAGGGGGATCCAAGAGACCCAGTACTTC; CDR3: CASSLVRGIQETQYF
J: TRBJ2-1; size: many; V: TRBV28; D: TRBD2; DNA: TGTGCCAGCAGTTTGGCTAGCGGGAGAGGTGAGCAGTTCTTC; CDR3: CASSLASGRGEQFF
J: TRBJ1-2; size: few; V: TRBV4-3; D: TRBD1; DNA: TGCGCCAGCAGCCAAGGAGGGGGCGCATATGGCTACACCTTC; CDR3: CASSQGGGAYGYTF
J: TRBJ2-7; size: .; V: TRBV7-2; D: TRBD2; DNA: TGTGCCAGCAGCCAAGAGTTAGGGGCTAGCGGGAGCCCGCTTCGAGTGTACTTC; CDR3: CASSQELGASGSPLRVYF
J: TRBJ2-5; size: .; V: TRBV2; D: .; DNA: TGTGCCAGCAGTGAGGGCGTAGGGGGACAGTACTTC; CDR3: CASSEGVGGQYF
J: TRBJ2-7; size: few; V: TRBV7-2; D: TRBD2; DNA: TGTGCCAGCACAAACCGACCTGGGGGCGGGGGGGCCTACGAGCAGTACTTC; CDR3: CASTNRPGGGGAYEQYF
J: TRBJ1-6; size: few; V: TRBV9; D: .; DNA: TGTGCCAGCACCGAGGCTCCTACGAGGACAGTTAATTCACCCCTCCACTTT; CDR3: CASTEAPTRTVNSPLHF
J: TRBJ1-1; size: .; V: TRBV14; D: .; DNA: TGTGCCAGCAGCCTGGACAGTTACACTGAAGCTTTCTTT; CDR3: CASSLDSYTEAFF
J: TRBJ1-1; size: many; V: TRBV18; D: .; DNA: TGTGCCAGCTCACCAATCTCCGGGGAAGCTTTCTTT; CDR3: CASSPISGEAFF
J: TRBJ2-7; size: few; V: TRBV30; D: .; DNA: TGTGCCTGGAGCGCTTACAGAGGACTCTCCTACGAGCAGTACTTC; CDR3: CAWSAYRGLSYEQYF
J: TRBJ2-7; size: .; V: TRBV30; D: TRBD2; DNA: TGTGCCTGGAGTGAAACGGGAGGGCTATACGAGCAGTACTTC; CDR3: CAWSETGGLYEQYF
J: TRBJ2-6; size: .; V: TRBV5-1; D: .; DNA: TGCGCCAGCAGCCCGACAGGAGCTGGGGCCAACGTCCTGACTTTC; CDR3: CASSPTGAGANVLTF
J: TRBJ2-2; size: .; V: TRBV30; D: TRBD2; DNA: TGTGCCTGGAGACTAGCGGGAGGGACCGGGGAGCTGTTTTTT; CDR3: CAWRLAGGTGELFF
J: TRBJ2-5; size: .; V: TRBV5-1; D: .; DNA: TGCGCCAGCAGCTTATCGGGCAGGGCCCAAGAGACCCAGTACTTC; CDR3: CASSLSGRAQETQYF
J: TRBJ2-7; size: .; V: TRBV20-1; D: .; DNA: TGCAGTGTCGGGATGGCACACGAGCAGTACTTC; CDR3: CSVGMAHEQYF